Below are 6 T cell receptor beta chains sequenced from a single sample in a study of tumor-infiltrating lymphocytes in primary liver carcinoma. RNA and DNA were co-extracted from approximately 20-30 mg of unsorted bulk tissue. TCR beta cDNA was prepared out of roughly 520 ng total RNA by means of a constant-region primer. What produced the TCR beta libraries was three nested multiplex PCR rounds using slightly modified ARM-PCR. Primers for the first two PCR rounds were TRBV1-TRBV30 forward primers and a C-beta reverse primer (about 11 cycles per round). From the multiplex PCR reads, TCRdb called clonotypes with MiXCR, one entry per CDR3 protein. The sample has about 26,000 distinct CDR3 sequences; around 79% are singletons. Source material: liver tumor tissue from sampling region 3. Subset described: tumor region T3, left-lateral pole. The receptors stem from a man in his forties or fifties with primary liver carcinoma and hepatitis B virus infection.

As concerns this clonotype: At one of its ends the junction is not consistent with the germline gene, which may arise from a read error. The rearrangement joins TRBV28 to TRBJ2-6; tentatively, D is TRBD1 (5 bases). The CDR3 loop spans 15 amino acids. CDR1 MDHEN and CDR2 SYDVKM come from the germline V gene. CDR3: CASKPDPSGANVLIF. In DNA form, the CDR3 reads TGTGCCAGCAAACCGGATCCGTCTGGGGCCAACGTCCTGATTTTC.

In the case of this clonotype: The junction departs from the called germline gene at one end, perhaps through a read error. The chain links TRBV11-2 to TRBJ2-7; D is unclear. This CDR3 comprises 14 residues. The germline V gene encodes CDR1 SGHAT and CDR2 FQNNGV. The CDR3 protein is CASSLLWQHYEQYF. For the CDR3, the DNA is TGTGCCAGCAGCTTATTATGGCAACACTACGAGCAGTATTTC.

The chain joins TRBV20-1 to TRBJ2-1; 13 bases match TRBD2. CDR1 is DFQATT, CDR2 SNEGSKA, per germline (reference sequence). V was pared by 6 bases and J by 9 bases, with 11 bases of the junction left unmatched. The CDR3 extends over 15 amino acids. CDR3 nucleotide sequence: TGCAGTGCCACAATACTAGCGGGAGGGCCAATTGAGCAGTTCTTC. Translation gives CSATILAGGPIEQFF.

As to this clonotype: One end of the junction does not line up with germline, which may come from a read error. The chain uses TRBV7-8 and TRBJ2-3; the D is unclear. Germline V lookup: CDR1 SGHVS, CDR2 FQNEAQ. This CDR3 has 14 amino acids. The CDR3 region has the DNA TGTGCCAGCAGCCCAAGACAAGGGAAAGATACGCCGTATTTT. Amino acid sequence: CASSPRQGKDTPYF.

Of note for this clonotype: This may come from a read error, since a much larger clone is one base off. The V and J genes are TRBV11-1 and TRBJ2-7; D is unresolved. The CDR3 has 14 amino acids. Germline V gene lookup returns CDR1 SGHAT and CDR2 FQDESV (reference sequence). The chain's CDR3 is CASSLSLGSYGQYF. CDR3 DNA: TGTGCCAGCAGCCTCTCCCTGGGTTCCTACGGGCAGTACTTC.

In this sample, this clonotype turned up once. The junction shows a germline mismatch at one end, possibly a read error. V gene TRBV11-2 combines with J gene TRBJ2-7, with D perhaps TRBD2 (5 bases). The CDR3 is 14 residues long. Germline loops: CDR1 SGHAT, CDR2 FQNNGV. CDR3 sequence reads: CASSLDLGGWERHF. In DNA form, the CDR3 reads TGTGCCAGTAGCTTAGATCTTGGTGGATGGGAGCGGCACTTC.